Many counts were recorded for the clone carrying this T cell receptor (beta chain). The antigen remains undetermined. This sample was included in a study of identical twins. Overall study results and limits: The study found that models underestimated out-of-frame TCR alpha sharing in monozygotic twins. There were fewer insertions in abundant cord blood beta clonotypes, but memory repertoires showed no such pattern.

The CDR3 is 15 amino acids. V was pared by 0 bases and J by 4 bases, with 12 bases between. Germline CDR1 reads LGHDT; CDR2 reads YNNKEL (reference sequence). A universal primer site was added by template switching, and unique molecular identifiers were carried by the cDNA. TCRdb recomputed calls from the 5' RACE reads with MiXCR, one row per CDR3 protein. The sample carries nearly 650,000 distinct CDR3 sequences, about 7% recorded once. These sequences were also reported in another study, on yellow fever vaccine responses in identical twins.

This chain uses TRBV3-1 with TRBJ1-2; no reliable D call. Sequencing input: PBMCs. The sequence was collected from a woman aged 18-30 years in good health. The CDR3 reads CASSQEGSRSYGYTF. CDR3 DNA: TGTGCCAGCAGCCAAGAGGGCAGTAGATCCTATGGCTACACCTTC.